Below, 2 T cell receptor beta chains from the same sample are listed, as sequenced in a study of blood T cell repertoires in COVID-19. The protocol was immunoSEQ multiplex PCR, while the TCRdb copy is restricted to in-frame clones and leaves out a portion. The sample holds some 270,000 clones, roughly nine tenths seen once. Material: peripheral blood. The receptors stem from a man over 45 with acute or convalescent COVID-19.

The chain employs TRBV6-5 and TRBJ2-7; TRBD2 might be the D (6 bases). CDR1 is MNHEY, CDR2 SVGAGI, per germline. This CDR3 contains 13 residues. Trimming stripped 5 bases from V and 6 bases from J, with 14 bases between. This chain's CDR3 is CASSIYGSAEQYF. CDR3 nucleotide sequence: TGTGCCAGCAGTATCTACGGGAGTGCCGAGCAGTACTTC.

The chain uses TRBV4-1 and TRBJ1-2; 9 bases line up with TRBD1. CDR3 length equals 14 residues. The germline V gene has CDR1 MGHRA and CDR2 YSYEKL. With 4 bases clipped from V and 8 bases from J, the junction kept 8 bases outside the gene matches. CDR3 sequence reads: CASSRDRDFVGYTF. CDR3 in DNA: TGCGCCAGCAGCCGGGACAGGGATTTTGTAGGCTACACCTTC.